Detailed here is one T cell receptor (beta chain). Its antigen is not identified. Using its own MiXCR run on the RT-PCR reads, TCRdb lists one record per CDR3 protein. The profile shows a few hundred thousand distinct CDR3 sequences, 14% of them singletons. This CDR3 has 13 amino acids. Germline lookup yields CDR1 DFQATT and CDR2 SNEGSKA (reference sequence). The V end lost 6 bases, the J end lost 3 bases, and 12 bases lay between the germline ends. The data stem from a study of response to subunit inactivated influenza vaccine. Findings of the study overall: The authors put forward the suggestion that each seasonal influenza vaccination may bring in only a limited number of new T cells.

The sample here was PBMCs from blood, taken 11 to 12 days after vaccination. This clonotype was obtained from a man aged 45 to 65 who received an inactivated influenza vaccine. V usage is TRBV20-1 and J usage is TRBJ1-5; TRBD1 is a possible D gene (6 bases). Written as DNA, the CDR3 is TGCAGTGCGCTGGGACAACACAATCAGCCCCAGCATTTT. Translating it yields CSALGQHNQPQHF.